Shown below are 31 T cell receptor beta chains from a single sample sequenced in a study of cytomegalovirus exposure and HLA in healthy donors. Amplification used 60 Vbeta primers and 13 Jbeta primers. The method was immunoSEQ multiplex PCR; TCRdb's version includes in-frame clones alone and lacks a portion of them. In the table there are about 120,000 clones, approximately 80% of which are singletons. The specimen was PBMCs. The receptors originated from a woman aged 18-30 years in good health and CMV-seronegative.

The rearrangement joins TRBV6-5 to TRBJ2-7, with 8 nucleotides matching TRBD1. Germline trimming cut 5 bases from V and 2 bases from J; bases unmatched to any gene: 5. The length of the CDR3 is 14 residues. CDR1 is MNHEY and CDR2 is SVGAGI in the germline V gene. The CDR3 DNA reads as TGTGCCAGCAGTAAGGGACAGGCACCCTACGAGCAGTACGTC. Amino acids: CASSKGQAPYEQYV.

The chain has TRBV5-6 and TRBJ2-1, with TRBD2 matching over 14 bases. CDR3 length: 15 amino acids. The germline V gene has CDR1 SGHDT and CDR2 YYEEEE. Trimming removed 4 bases from V and 9 bases from J; junction bases left unmatched: 6. For the CDR3, the DNA is TGTGCCAGCAGCAGGGGACTAGCGGGGGTCGGTGAGCAGTTCTTC. Its protein is CASSRGLAGVGEQFF.

The J gene is TRBJ2-2, the V gene TRBV28; 9 nucleotides agree with TRBD2. Germline V gene sequence: CDR1 MDHEN, CDR2 SYDVKM. The junction had 5 bases not matched to a gene; V was cut back by 6 bases and J by 0 bases. The CDR3 is made up of 16 amino acids. The CDR3 DNA sequence: TGTGCCAGCAGGGGACTAGCTGATACGAACACCGGGGAGCTGTTTTTT. It codes for CASRGLADTNTGELFF.

J is TRBJ1-4 and V is TRBV6-1; a weak D match, TRBD1 (5 bases). The V gene's germline CDR1 is MNHNS and CDR2 SASEGT. There are 15 residues in the CDR3. Trimming removed 8 bases from V and 5 bases from J, with 18 bases in between. The CDR3 DNA reads TGTGCCAGCTCCCTTGGGGGGGGTGGAAATGAAAAACTGTTTTTT. This sequence encodes CASSLGGGGNEKLFF.

This rearrangement joins TRBV2 to TRBJ1-5, with D possibly being TRBD1 (5 bases). The CDR3 sequence is 13 residues long. Trimming left V 6 bases short and J 6 bases short, with 12 bases between. Germline CDR1 and CDR2: SNHLY and FYNNEI. This chain's CDR3 is CASRQVWGQPQHF. The CDR3 DNA reads TGTGCCAGCAGACAGGTCTGGGGTCAGCCCCAGCATTTT.

V and J are TRBV19 and TRBJ1-1, with 8 bases identical to TRBD1. CDR3 length: 13 residues. Germline V CDR1 and CDR2: LNHDA, SQIVND (reference sequence). The V gene end was trimmed by 5 bases and the J gene end by 4 bases; junction bases not matched to a gene: 3. The CDR3 sequence is CASSQGAGTEAFF. The CDR3 region has the DNA TGTGCCAGTAGTCAGGGGGCTGGCACTGAAGCTTTCTTT.

This clone has more than one count but fewer than ten. The chain uses TRBV6-6 and TRBJ2-1; D is perhaps TRBD2 (5 bases). The CDR3 covers 11 residues. V dropped 7 bases and J dropped 12 bases, with 13 bases sitting between them. Germline V gives CDR1 MNHNY, CDR2 SVGAGI (reference sequence). The CDR3: CASTLEGGQFF. The CDR3 nucleotides read TGTGCCAGCACCCTCGAAGGAGGGCAGTTCTTC.

The chain couples TRBV27 to TRBJ2-7; 7 positions agree with TRBD2. The V segment lost 7 bases and the J segment 4 bases; nucleotides outside the gene matches: 10. Germline CDR1 and CDR2: MNHEY and SMNVEV (reference sequence). The CDR3 is 14 amino acids. The CDR3 spells CASTDIREGYEQYF. The CDR3 DNA follows: TGTGCCAGCACCGACATAAGGGAGGGGTACGAGCAGTACTTC.

The rearrangement uses TRBV5-1 and TRBJ2-1; maybe TRBD2 (6 bases). The CDR3 is 15 residues long. Trimming left V 2 bases short and J 1 base short, with 10 bases between. CDR1 is SGHRS and CDR2 is YFSETQ in the germline V gene. CDR3 sequence: CASSFSAGSYNEQFF. DNA for the CDR3: TGCGCCAGCAGCTTTTCGGCGGGGTCCTACAATGAGCAGTTCTTC.

The chain couples TRBV10-2 to TRBJ1-1, with D hard to call. The V end lost 6 bases, the J end lost 1 base, and 9 bases lay between the germline ends. Germline CDR1 WSHSY, CDR2 SAAADI. The CDR3 totals 13 residues. The CDR3 is CASRETANTEAFF. Here the CDR3 DNA reads TGCGCCAGCAGGGAAACAGCGAACACTGAAGCTTTCTTT.

This clone was detected only a few times. The CDR3 sequence is CASSSPGLRGGELFF. The DNA of the CDR3 is TGTGCCAGCAGCTCCCCCGGGCTCCGGGGCGGGGAGCTGTTTTTT. The chain recombines TRBV5-4 with TRBJ2-2; D may be TRBD2 (5 bases). Germline loops: CDR1 SGHNT, CDR2 YYREEE (reference sequence). V was clipped by 3 bases and J by 7 bases, with 16 bases between them. The CDR3 is 15 residues long.

The chain couples TRBV6-6 to TRBJ2-7; D is uncertain. Trimming removed 0 bases from V and 5 bases from J, with 5 bases in between. Germline V gene lookup returns CDR1 MNHNY and CDR2 SVGAGI (reference sequence). The CDR3 consists of 12 residues. The CDR3 is CASSYSFHEQYF. The CDR3 bases are TGTGCCAGCAGTTACTCCTTCCACGAGCAGTACTTC.

The chain combines TRBV6-5 with TRBJ1-4, with D possibly matching TRBD1 (6 bases). There are 15 residues in the CDR3. The V and J ends lost 5 bases and 0 bases respectively, with 10 bases between them. Per the germline V gene, CDR1 is MNHEY and CDR2 is SVGAGI. CDR3 nucleotides: TGTGCCAGCAGTAAAAACAGGGCAACTAATGAAAAACTGTTTTTT. As protein: CASSKNRATNEKLFF.

The chain's CDR3 is CASSRTQGYEQYV. The CDR3 coding sequence is TGTGCCAGCAGTAGAACCCAGGGGTACGAGCAGTACGTC. The chain carries TRBV6-5 and TRBJ2-7; tentatively, D is TRBD1 (6 bases). Deletions cut 5 bases from V and 4 bases from J, with 12 bases between. The CDR3 length is 13 residues. CDR1 and CDR2 (germline): MNHEY, SVGAGI.

V usage is TRBV28 and J usage is TRBJ2-7; 9 nucleotides match TRBD1. The CDR3 length is 15 residues. With V trimmed by 5 bases and J by 1 base, 6 bases remained unmatched. Germline loops: CDR1 MDHEN, CDR2 SYDVKM. The CDR3 is CASSLSGTGSYEQYF. CDR3 sequence (DNA): TGTGCCAGCAGTCTTTCTGGGACAGGGTCCTACGAGCAGTACTTC.

The rearrangement joins TRBV11-2 to TRBJ2-3; possibly TRBD1 for D (8 bases). There are 14 residues in the CDR3. V was clipped by 5 bases and J by 3 bases, with 12 bases between them. Germline values: CDR1 SGHAT, CDR2 FQNNGV. The CDR3 here is CASSKQGGTDTQYF. CDR3 coding DNA: TGTGCCAGCAGCAAACAGGGGGGGACAGATACGCAGTATTTT.

V usage is TRBV4-2 and J usage is TRBJ2-4; the match to TRBD2 covers 9 bases. V lost 0 bases and J lost 0; bases outside the gene matches: 6. The germline CDR1 and CDR2 sequences are LGHNA and YNFKEQ. The CDR3 length is 18 residues. CDR3 loop: CASSQEGSGGLAKNIQYF. The CDR3 DNA is TGTGCCAGCAGCCAAGAAGGGAGCGGGGGGCTAGCCAAAAACATTCAGTACTTC.

The chain combines TRBV7-2 with TRBJ1-5; the D is unclear. The CDR3 extends over 15 amino acids. The germline V and J ends were trimmed by 2 bases and 0 bases, with 8 bases remaining between them. Germline lookup yields CDR1 SGHTA and CDR2 FQGNSA. CDR3 amino acids: CASSLTQHSNQPQHF. CDR3 nucleotides: TGTGCCAGCAGCTTAACACAGCATAGCAATCAGCCCCAGCATTTT.

This chain joins TRBV5-6 and TRBJ1-1; 8 bases agree with TRBD1. Germline V gene sequence: CDR1 SGHDT, CDR2 YYEEEE. The CDR3 is 14 residues long. V lost 5 bases and J lost 4; bases outside the gene matches: 7. CDR3 loop: CASRQQGGGTEAFF. The CDR3, as DNA: TGTGCCAGCAGGCAACAGGGGGGAGGCACTGAAGCTTTCTTT.

The CDR3 reads CASSFLGSDRTGELFF. The CDR3 DNA follows: TGTGCCAGCAGTTTCCTCGGGAGCGACCGCACCGGGGAGCTGTTTTTT. V and J are TRBV27 and TRBJ2-2; a weak D match, TRBD2 (6 bases). Trimming removed 3 bases from V and 4 bases from J, with 15 bases in between. Germline CDR1 MNHEY, CDR2 SMNVEV (reference sequence). The CDR3 runs to 16 residues.

This clone was picked up one time. The J gene is TRBJ1-2, the V gene TRBV6-5; D not resolved. This CDR3 comprises 14 residues. Per germline, CDR1 MNHEY and CDR2 SVGAGI. The V end was cut by 8 bases, the J end by 8 bases, with 21 bases between. This CDR3 reads CASGEKAQKRGYTF. The CDR3 nucleotides are TGTGCCAGCGGGGAGAAGGCCCAAAAGAGGGGCTACACCTTC.

V gene TRBV5-6 combines with J gene TRBJ1-3; D unclear. The CDR3 spans 13 residues. Trimming left V 2 bases short and J 8 bases short, with 11 bases between. Germline values: CDR1 SGHDT, CDR2 YYEEEE. DNA for the CDR3: TGTGCCAGCAGCTTCCGGGGTCGGGACACCATATATTTT. It codes for CASSFRGRDTIYF.

V and J are TRBV28 and TRBJ2-7; 7 positions agree with TRBD2. The CDR3 runs to 13 residues. Germline CDR1 MDHEN, CDR2 SYDVKM. V lost 3 bases to trimming and J lost 6 bases; unmatched junction nucleotides: 5. CDR3 in amino acids: CASSLGGRREQYF. The DNA for the CDR3 is TGTGCCAGCAGTTTGGGAGGGCGTCGCGAGCAGTACTTC.

The chain employs TRBV5-1 and TRBJ2-1; D gene unclear. The length of the CDR3 is 15 residues. Per the germline V gene, CDR1 is SGHRS and CDR2 is YFSETQ. V dropped 0 bases and J dropped 6 bases, with 13 bases sitting between them. Written as DNA, the CDR3 is TGCGCCAGCAGCTTGGCCCTCGGCAGAGGCAATGAGCAGTTCTTC. Amino acids: CASSLALGRGNEQFF.

This chain links TRBV5-1 with TRBJ1-2; unclear D gene. The CDR3 consists of 12 residues. V shed 4 bases and J shed 8 bases, with 12 bases lying between them. In germline, CDR1 is SGHRS, CDR2 YFSETQ. This CDR3 is CASSRGLEGYTF. The CDR3 DNA reads TGCGCCAGCAGCCGGGGTTTGGAGGGCTACACCTTC.

V gene TRBV5-1 combines with J gene TRBJ1-5; 8 bases fit TRBD1. Per germline, CDR1 SGHRS and CDR2 YFSETQ. With V trimmed by 2 bases and J by 3 bases, 4 bases remained unmatched. CDR3 length equals 15 residues. The CDR3 protein is CASSLGQGANQPQHF. Here the CDR3 DNA reads TGCGCCAGCAGCTTAGGGCAGGGGGCCAATCAGCCCCAGCATTTT.

This clone was counted a single time. The rearrangement joins TRBV6-5 to TRBJ2-3; TRBD2 matches 8 bases. There are 14 residues in the CDR3. The trim removed 6 bases at V and 0 bases at J, leaving 2 bases unmatched. Germline V gene lookup returns CDR1 MNHEY and CDR2 SVGAGI. CDR3 region: CASRRGGSTDTQYF. CDR3 coding DNA: TGTGCCAGCAGACGGGGGGGGAGCACAGATACGCAGTATTTT.

The genes are TRBV11-1 and TRBJ2-5; 9 nucleotides align to TRBD1. The junction had 6 bases not matched to a gene; V was cut back by 5 bases and J by 5 bases. The CDR3 spans 14 residues. Germline V gene data show CDR1 as SGHAT and CDR2 as FQDESV (reference sequence). The CDR3 region is CASSHRGLGETQYF. The CDR3 nucleotides read TGTGCCAGCAGCCACAGGGGGCTCGGCGAGACCCAGTACTTC. Looking up the rest from reference TRBV11-1 and TRBJ2-5 gives the full variable domain: EAEVAQSPRYKITEKSQAVAFWCDPISGHATLYWYRQILGQGPELLVQFQDESVVDDSQLPKDRFSAERLKGVDSTLKIQPAELGDSAMYLCASSHRGLGETQYFGPGTRLLVL.

CDR3 sequence: CASSHKGVDTQYF. Written as DNA, the CDR3 is TGCGCCAGCAGCCACAAAGGGGTCGATACGCAGTATTTT. The chain joins TRBV4-1 to TRBJ2-3; TRBD1 is a possible D gene (5 bases). V gave up 3 bases and J gave up 6 bases, with 10 bases separating them. The CDR3 length is 13 residues. Per germline, CDR1 MGHRA and CDR2 YSYEKL.

This chain uses TRBV10-3 with TRBJ1-1; D gene unclear. V was trimmed by 11 bases and J by 3 bases, leaving 13 bases between them. Germline V lookup: CDR1 ENHRY, CDR2 SYGVKD. The CDR3 runs to 12 residues. CDR3 in DNA: TGTGCCGCGGCGATTACGGACACTGAAGCTTTCTTT. Translation: CAAAITDTEAFF.

V usage is TRBV6-6 and J usage is TRBJ1-2; D is unclear. CDR3 length: 14 residues. V shed 4 bases and J shed 3 bases, with 12 bases lying between them. The V gene's germline CDR1 is MNHNY and CDR2 SVGAGI (reference sequence). CDR3 protein: CASSSPGEDYGYTF. CDR3 in DNA: TGTGCCAGCAGTTCCCCCGGGGAGGACTATGGCTACACCTTC.